These 32 T cell receptor beta chains share one sample of origin, sequenced in a study of T cell changes during pregnancy in multiple sclerosis. Clones were sequenced by immunoSEQ multiplex PCR, and TCRdb holds only the in-frame ones, with some missing. Of 65,000 to 80,000 clones listed, 90% were seen once; the top ten hold 1.5%. The sequenced sample was peripheral blood, obtained in the third trimester of pregnancy. The receptors derive from a female donor with multiple sclerosis, enrolled in a pregnancy study.

This clone appeared once. V usage is TRBV27 and J usage is TRBJ2-1; 12 bases are shared with TRBD2. Unmatched junction bases numbered 9, after V lost 3 bases and J lost 6 bases. This CDR3 region has 17 residues. The germline CDR1 and CDR2 sequences are MNHEY and SMNVEV (reference sequence). CDR3 loop: CASSFTLPGLAGNEQFF. The CDR3 DNA follows: TGTGCCAGCAGTTTTACCCTACCGGGACTAGCGGGCAATGAGCAGTTCTTC.

The chain has TRBV6-5 and TRBJ1-4; TRBD1 agrees at 9 bases. Germline CDR1 MNHEY, CDR2 SVGAGI. The CDR3 covers 14 residues. J lost 6 bases, V lost 6 bases, and 5 bases had no gene match. The CDR3 sequence is CASRPGQGYEKLFF. The CDR3 DNA reads TGTGCCAGCAGACCGGGACAGGGATATGAAAAACTGTTTTTT.

The genes are TRBV2 and TRBJ2-1, with TRBD2 matching over 10 bases. This CDR3 is built from 15 residues. Germline CDR1 is SNHLY and CDR2 is FYNNEI. The J segment lost 5 bases and the V segment lost 4 bases, leaving 5 bases of the junction unmatched. The DNA for the CDR3 is TGTGCCAGCAGTGGACCCGGACTAGCGGACAATGAGCAGTTCTTC. Encoded protein: CASSGPGLADNEQFF. Full variable domain (remainder filled in from reference TRBV2 and TRBJ2-1): EPEVTQTPSHQVTQMGQEVILRCVPISNHLYFYWYRQILGQKVEFLVSFYNNEISEKSEIFDDQFSVERPDGSNFTLKIRSTKLEDSAMYFCASSGPGLADNEQFFGPGTRLTVL.

J is TRBJ2-1 and V is TRBV29-1; 8 bases map to TRBD2. The CDR3 consists of 15 residues. CDR1 and CDR2 from the germline V gene are SQVTM and ANQGSEA. Losses at the gene ends were 7 bases for V and 0 bases for J; bases not matched to a gene: 8. CDR3 sequence (DNA): TGCAGCGCCACCCCCCGGGGGGGCTCCTACAATGAGCAGTTCTTC. It specifies CSATPRGGSYNEQFF.

The chain is built from TRBV9 and TRBJ1-2; TRBD1 might be the D (6 bases). This CDR3 comprises 14 residues. Trimming left V 3 bases short and J 8 bases short, with 17 bases between. The germline CDR1 and CDR2 sequences are SGDLS and YYNGEE. The CDR3, as DNA: TGTGCCAGCAGCGCACAGGGATCTCCTGGGGGCTACACCTTC. This gives the protein CASSAQGSPGGYTF.

The chain is built from TRBV7-6 and TRBJ1-1; TRBD1 matches 8 bases. The CDR3 has 16 residues. After removal of 4 bases from V and 4 bases from J, the junction contained 11 bases not matched to a gene. The germline V gene has CDR1 SGHVS and CDR2 FNYEAQ. CDR3: CASSYPLQGEGTEAFF. The CDR3 region has the DNA TGTGCCAGCAGCTACCCGTTACAGGGGGAGGGCACTGAAGCTTTCTTT.

The genes are TRBV10-2 and TRBJ2-2; the match to TRBD1 covers 9 bases. Germline lookup yields CDR1 WSHSY and CDR2 SAAADI. The CDR3 runs 14 residues. J was trimmed by 2 bases and V by 7 bases; bases with no gene match: 2. The CDR3 DNA reads TGCGCCAGCACGGACAGGGGAAACACCGGGGAGCTGTTTTTT. Its translation is CASTDRGNTGELFF.

The genes are TRBV18 and TRBJ2-7, with 7 bases aligning to TRBD2. There are 13 residues in the CDR3. V gave up 3 bases and J gave up 7 bases; unmatched junction bases: 6. Per germline, CDR1 KGHSH and CDR2 LQKENI. The CDR3 here is CASSPGGNREQYF. The CDR3 DNA sequence: TGTGCCAGCTCACCGGGAGGGAATCGGGAGCAGTACTTC.

The chain employs TRBV25-1 and TRBJ2-4, with D perhaps matching TRBD2 (5 bases). The length of the CDR3 is 15 residues. Germline V gives CDR1 MGHDK, CDR2 SYGVNS. Trimming left V 5 bases short and J 10 bases short, with 21 bases between. The CDR3 DNA follows: TGTGCCAGCAGTCCGAGAGGGTCAGGATTGGTGATTCAGTACTTC. Translating it yields CASSPRGSGLVIQYF.

The rearrangement links TRBV30 to TRBJ1-1; no clear D. The CDR3 is 17 residues long. V was pared by 0 bases and J by 4 bases, with 21 bases between. The germline V gene has CDR1 GTSNPN and CDR2 SVGIG (reference sequence). The CDR3 sequence: CAWSVGGGAGKGTEAFF. As DNA, the CDR3 is TGTGCCTGGAGTGTAGGAGGTGGCGCCGGGAAAGGCACTGAAGCTTTCTTT.

This clone was seen only a few times. The chain carries TRBV6-5 and TRBJ1-1; weak D call: TRBD1 (6 bases). The CDR3 consists of 15 residues. From germline, CDR1 is MNHEY and CDR2 SVGAGI. The V end was cut by 5 bases, the J end by 1 base, with 14 bases between. CDR3 coding DNA: TGTGCCAGCAGTGGTCCGGGACATAAGAACACTGAAGCTTTCTTT. Amino acids: CASSGPGHKNTEAFF.

This clone is judged medium-sized. This chain uses TRBV29-1 with TRBJ1-5; 9 bases fit TRBD1. CDR1 is SQVTM, CDR2 ANQGSEA, per germline. Losses at the gene ends were 6 bases for V and 0 bases for J; bases not matched to a gene: 6. The CDR3 contains 15 residues. The CDR3 DNA sequence: TGCAGCGTCGCCGAACAGGGGGCTAGCAATCAGCCCCAGCATTTT. This encodes CSVAEQGASNQPQHF.

This chain links TRBV2 with TRBJ2-1; 9 bases are a match to TRBD1. The V and J ends lost 10 bases and 4 bases, in that order; junction bases with no gene match: 8. Germline V gene lookup returns CDR1 SNHLY and CDR2 FYNNEI. The CDR3 spans 14 residues. The CDR3 nucleotides are TGTGCCACCCTTGAAGGACAGGGGTACAATGAGCAGTTCTTC. Its translation is CATLEGQGYNEQFF.

The chain employs TRBV7-2 and TRBJ2-5; maybe TRBD1 (6 bases). Germline CDR1 SGHTA, CDR2 FQGNSA. The CDR3 is 15 residues long. The ends were cut back, 5 bases at V and 7 bases at J, with 20 bases in the middle. The CDR3 reads CASSPRTEKTGTQYF. The CDR3 DNA reads as TGTGCCAGCAGCCCGCGGACAGAGAAGACTGGGACCCAGTACTTC.

By sample share, this clone is medium-sized. This chain joins TRBV29-1 and TRBJ1-5, with D possibly TRBD1 on 6 matching bases. This CDR3 spans 14 amino acids. V gave up 8 bases and J gave up 1 base, with 15 bases separating them. Germline loops: CDR1 SQVTM, CDR2 ANQGSEA. The CDR3 region has the DNA TGCAGCTACAGGGCGGGGGGAAGCAATCAGCCCCAGCATTTT. It is translated as CSYRAGGSNQPQHF.

The rearrangement joins TRBV6-6 to TRBJ1-1; TRBD1 might be the D (6 bases). This CDR3 has 14 residues. Germline V gives CDR1 MNHNY, CDR2 SVGAGI (reference sequence). V lost 7 bases and J 4 bases, leaving 16 bases between the germline ends. In DNA form, the CDR3 reads TGTGCCAGCACCTTCACAGGGTTCGGCACTGAAGCTTTCTTT. Translation: CASTFTGFGTEAFF.

J is TRBJ2-7 and V is TRBV7-3, with 8 bases identical to TRBD1. Germline V gene lookup returns CDR1 SGHTA and CDR2 FQGTGA. The V segment lost 5 bases and the J segment 2 bases; nucleotides outside the gene matches: 17. The CDR3 loop spans 18 amino acids. CDR3 nucleotide sequence: TGTGCCAGCAGCCCGACAGGGTCGTGGACAGGGATAACCTACGAGCAGTACTTC. Translation gives CASSPTGSWTGITYEQYF.

This clone was recorded once. This chain joins TRBV18 and TRBJ1-1, with a possible D match to TRBD1 (5 bases). Trimming stripped 0 bases from V and 1 base from J, with 12 bases between. The germline CDR1 and CDR2 sequences are KGHSH and LQKENI. The CDR3 is 16 amino acids. The CDR3 nucleotides are TGTGCCAGCTCACCACCGGGGGGAGAAGGGAACACTGAAGCTTTCTTT. It encodes CASSPPGGEGNTEAFF. The full variable domain, rest sourced from reference TRBV18 and TRBJ1-1, is NAGVMQNPRHLVRRRGQEARLRCSPMKGHSHVYWYRQLPEEGLKFMVYLQKENIIDESGMPKERFSAEFPKEGPSILRIQQVVRGDSAAYFCASSPPGGEGNTEAFFGQGTRLTVV.

This clone was detected once. In nucleotides, the CDR3 is TGTGCCAGCAGCGCAGCAGGGGGCACTAGCACAGATACGCAGTATTTT. Its protein is CASSAAGGTSTDTQYF. The chain links TRBV11-2 to TRBJ2-3; TRBD1 agrees at 8 bases. The CDR3 runs 16 residues. Germline CDR1 reads SGHAT; CDR2 reads FQNNGV. V was pared by 5 bases and J by 0 bases, with 7 bases of the junction left unmatched. Using reference TRBV11-2 and TRBJ2-3 for the parts outside the CDR3, the full variable domain is EAGVAQSPRYKIIEKRQSVAFWCNPISGHATLYWYQQILGQGPKLLIQFQNNGVVDDSQLPKDRFSAERLKGVDSTLKIQPAKLEDSAVYLCASSAAGGTSTDTQYFGPGTRLTVL.

This clone has just one count. This chain uses TRBV19 with TRBJ2-2; TRBD1 matches 9 bases. V gave up 7 bases and J gave up 4 bases; unmatched junction bases: 10. Germline V gives CDR1 LNHDA, CDR2 SQIVND (reference sequence). CDR3 length: 16 residues. The CDR3 loop is CASTPGTGIGTGELFF. CDR3 in DNA: TGTGCCAGTACCCCCGGGACAGGGATCGGCACCGGGGAGCTGTTTTTT.

The chain employs TRBV7-9 and TRBJ2-7, with TRBD1 identical over 7 bases. V trimming: 5 bases; J trimming: 5 bases; junction bases outside the gene matches: 12. Germline loops: CDR1 SEHNR, CDR2 FQNEAQ (reference sequence). CDR3 length: 15 residues. CDR3 bases: TGTGCCAGCAGCCTTCCCCAGGACAGGAGGAACGAGCAGTACTTC. This gives the protein CASSLPQDRRNEQYF.

The chain combines TRBV7-6 with TRBJ2-3; a weak D match, TRBD2 (6 bases). Germline V gives CDR1 SGHVS, CDR2 FNYEAQ. This CDR3 has 16 amino acids. Trimming removed 1 base at V and 0 bases at J, with 11 bases between. This CDR3 is CASSLVFAGSTDTQYF. The CDR3, as DNA: TGTGCCAGCAGCTTAGTGTTCGCGGGGAGCACAGATACGCAGTATTTT. Complete variable domain (other parts from reference TRBV7-6 and TRBJ2-3): GAGVSQSPRYKVTKRGQDVALRCDPISGHVSLYWYRQALGQGPEFLTYFNYEAQQDKSGLPNDRFSAERPEGSISTLTIQRTEQRDSAMYRCASSLVFAGSTDTQYFGPGTRLTVL.

The chain joins TRBV30 to TRBJ1-4; D remains ambiguous. With 4 bases removed from V and 6 bases from J, the gap between germline ends came to 9 bases. Germline CDR1 reads GTSNPN; CDR2 reads SVGIG (reference sequence). The CDR3 extends over 12 amino acids. The CDR3, as DNA: TGTGCCTGGAATTCCCAGGATGAAAAACTGTTTTTT. Protein product: CAWNSQDEKLFF.

V and J are TRBV7-2 and TRBJ1-3; D is perhaps TRBD1 (5 bases). Trimming left V 1 base short and J 2 bases short, with 9 bases between. This CDR3 is 15 amino acids long. The germline CDR1 and CDR2 sequences are SGHTA and FQGNSA. The CDR3 protein is CASSLGSRAGNTIYF. The CDR3 bases are TGTGCCAGCAGCTTAGGTAGCAGGGCTGGAAACACCATATATTTT.

V and J are TRBV18 and TRBJ2-5, with TRBD1 identical over 7 bases. Germline CDR1 and CDR2: KGHSH and LQKENI. This CDR3 has 13 residues. Trimming cost V 8 bases and J 4 bases; bases outside gene matches: 7. The CDR3 DNA follows: TGTGCCAGCGCCCGGACAGGACCAGAGACCCAGTACTTC. It encodes CASARTGPETQYF.

The chain employs TRBV5-1 and TRBJ1-6, with a tentative D call TRBD1 (6 bases). The V gene's germline CDR1 is SGHRS and CDR2 YFSETQ. The CDR3 covers 14 residues. Trimming shortened V by 4 bases and J by 7 bases, and 12 bases separated the two germline ends. CDR3 loop: CASSTTGYNSPLHF. The CDR3 DNA sequence: TGCGCCAGCAGCACCACAGGGTACAATTCACCCCTCCACTTT.

V usage is TRBV11-2 and J usage is TRBJ1-1, with 7 bases matching TRBD1. This CDR3 has 15 amino acids. V lost 1 base to trimming and J lost 5 bases; unmatched junction nucleotides: 7. Germline V gives CDR1 SGHAT, CDR2 FQNNGV. As DNA, the CDR3 is TGTGCCAGCAGCTTAGTTACAGGGGTGGCGACTGAAGCTTTCTTT. Its translation is CASSLVTGVATEAFF.

This clone has only one observation. This chain connects TRBV6-6 to TRBJ1-4; 9 bases map to TRBD1. Germline CDR1 MNHNY, CDR2 SVGAGI (reference sequence). With 5 bases clipped from V and 8 bases from J, the junction kept 6 bases outside the gene matches. The CDR3 is 14 amino acids. The CDR3 DNA follows: TGTGCCAGCAGTCAACAGGGGGCTGGAGAAAAACTGTTTTTT. Amino acids: CASSQQGAGEKLFF.

The rearrangement joins TRBV30 to TRBJ1-2, with D perhaps TRBD1 (6 bases). The CDR3 spans 15 residues. Between the trimmed V and J ends, which lost 2 bases and 2 bases, there was a span of 15 bases. CDR1 and CDR2 from the germline V gene are GTSNPN and SVGIG (reference sequence). The CDR3 loop reads CAWSHLRGQNYGYTF. The CDR3 region has the DNA TGTGCCTGGAGTCATCTGAGGGGACAAAACTATGGCTACACCTTC. Full variable domain (outside the CDR3, taken from reference TRBV30 and TRBJ1-2): SQTIHQWPATLVQPVGSPLSLECTVEGTSNPNLYWYRQAAGRGLQLLFYSVGIGQISSEVPQNLSASRPQDRQFILSSKKLLLSDSGFYLCAWSHLRGQNYGYTFGSGTRLTVV.

The chain joins TRBV19 to TRBJ1-4; D is perhaps TRBD1 (5 bases). The CDR3 has 16 amino acids. With 6 bases removed from V and 0 bases from J, the gap between germline ends came to 14 bases. Germline V gives CDR1 LNHDA, CDR2 SQIVND (reference sequence). This chain's CDR3 is CASRPLDRSTNEKLFF. The DNA of the CDR3 is TGTGCCAGTAGGCCCCTCGACAGATCAACTAATGAAAAACTGTTTTTT.

The genes are TRBV6-4 and TRBJ1-1; the match to TRBD1 covers 7 bases. Germline CDR1 MRHNA, CDR2 SNTAGT. Unmatched junction bases numbered 4, after V lost 3 bases and J lost 0 bases. The CDR3 is 15 residues long. The CDR3 coding sequence is TGTGCCAGCAGTGAGCGGGACAGTATGAACACTGAAGCTTTCTTT. This codes for CASSERDSMNTEAFF.

This chain connects TRBV21-1 to TRBJ2-7; TRBD1, the D gene given by the table, was not confirmed from the DNA. TRBV21-1 is recorded as a pseudogene. The CDR3 loop spans 13 amino acids. CDR3 in DNA: TGTGCCAGCAGCAACGTACAGGGCCACGAGCAGTACTTC. This encodes CASSNVQGHEQYF.